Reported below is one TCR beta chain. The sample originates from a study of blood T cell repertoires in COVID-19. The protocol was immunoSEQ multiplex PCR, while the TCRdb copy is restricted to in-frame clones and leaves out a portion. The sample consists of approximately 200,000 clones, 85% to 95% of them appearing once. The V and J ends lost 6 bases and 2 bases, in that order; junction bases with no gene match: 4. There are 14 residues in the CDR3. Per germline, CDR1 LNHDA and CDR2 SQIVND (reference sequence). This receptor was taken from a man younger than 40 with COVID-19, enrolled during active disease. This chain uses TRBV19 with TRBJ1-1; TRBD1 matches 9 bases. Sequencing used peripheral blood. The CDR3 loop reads CASRSDRGNTEAFF. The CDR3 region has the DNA TGTGCCAGTAGATCGGACAGGGGAAACACTGAAGCTTTCTTT.